This T cell receptor (beta chain) was profiled in a study of blood T cell repertoires in COVID-19. Looking at the study overall: Samples of COVID-19 (acute and convalescent) were obtained from the United States, Italy and Spain. PBMCs, B-cell-depleted T cells, or T cells were the source of the cDNA or gDNA that made up the material.

CDR1 is SGDLS and CDR2 is YYNGEE in the germline V gene. The CDR3 consists of 21 residues. V was pared by 2 bases and J by 1 base, with 13 bases of the junction left unmatched. Authors' data handling: Reference gene primer amplification in the assay estimated nucleated cell counts. This table comes from immunoSEQ multiplex PCR, and its TCRdb copy is limited to in-frame clones, with some not included. V and J calls and clone size come straight from that table; D and trimming were deduced from the DNA. Among over 130,000 clones listed, 70% to 80% were seen once. This receptor was identified in a woman older than 75 with active or convalescent COVID-19. Sample: peripheral blood. The chain links TRBV9 to TRBJ2-6; 12 bases agree with TRBD1. The CDR3 DNA reads as TGTGCCAGCAGCGTCTCTACCGGGACAGGGGGCTTGACTTCTGGGGCCAACGTCCTGACTTTC. This translates into CASSVSTGTGGLTSGANVLTF. Drawing the rest from reference TRBV9 and TRBJ2-6, the complete variable domain is DSGVTQTPKHLITATGQRVTLRCSPRSGDLSVYWYQQSLDQGLQFLIQYYNGEERAKGNILERFSAQQFPDLHSELNLSSLELGDSALYFCASSVSTGTGGLTSGANVLTFGAGSRLTVL.